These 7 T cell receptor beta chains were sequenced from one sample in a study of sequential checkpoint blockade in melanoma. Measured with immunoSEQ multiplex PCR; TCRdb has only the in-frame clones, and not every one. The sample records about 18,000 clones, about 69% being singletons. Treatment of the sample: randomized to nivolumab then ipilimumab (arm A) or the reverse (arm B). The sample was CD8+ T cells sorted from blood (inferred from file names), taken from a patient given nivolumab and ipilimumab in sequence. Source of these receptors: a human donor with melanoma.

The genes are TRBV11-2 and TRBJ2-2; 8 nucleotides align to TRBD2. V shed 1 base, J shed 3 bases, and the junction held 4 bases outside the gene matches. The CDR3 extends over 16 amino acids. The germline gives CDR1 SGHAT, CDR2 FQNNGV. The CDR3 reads CASSLGGGLDTGELFF. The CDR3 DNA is TGTGCCAGCAGCTTAGGCGGGGGGCTCGACACCGGGGAGCTGTTTTTT.

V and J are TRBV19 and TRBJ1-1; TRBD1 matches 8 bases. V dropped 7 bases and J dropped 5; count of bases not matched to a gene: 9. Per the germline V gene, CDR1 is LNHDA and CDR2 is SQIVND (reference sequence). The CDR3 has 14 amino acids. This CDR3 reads CASTIPGGRTEAFF. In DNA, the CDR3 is TGTGCCAGTACCATTCCAGGGGGCCGGACTGAAGCTTTCTTT.

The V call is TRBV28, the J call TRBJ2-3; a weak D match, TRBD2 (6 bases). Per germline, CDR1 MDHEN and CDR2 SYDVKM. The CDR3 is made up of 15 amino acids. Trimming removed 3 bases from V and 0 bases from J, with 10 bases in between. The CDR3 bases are TGTGCCAGCAGTTTGCGGGGATCTAGCACAGATACGCAGTATTTT. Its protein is CASSLRGSSTDTQYF. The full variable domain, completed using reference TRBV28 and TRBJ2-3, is DVKVTQSSRYLVKRTGEKVFLECVQDMDHENMFWYRQDPGLGLRLIYFSYDVKMKEKGDIPEGYSVSREKKERFSLILESASTNQTSMYLCASSLRGSSTDTQYFGPGTRLTVL.

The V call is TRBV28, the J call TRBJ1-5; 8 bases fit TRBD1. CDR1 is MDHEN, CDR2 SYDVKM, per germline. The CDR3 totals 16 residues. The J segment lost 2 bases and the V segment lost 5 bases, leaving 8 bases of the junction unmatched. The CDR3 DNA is TGTGCCAGCAGTCCCACAGGGGGATCGGGCAATCAGCCCCAGCATTTT. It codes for CASSPTGGSGNQPQHF.

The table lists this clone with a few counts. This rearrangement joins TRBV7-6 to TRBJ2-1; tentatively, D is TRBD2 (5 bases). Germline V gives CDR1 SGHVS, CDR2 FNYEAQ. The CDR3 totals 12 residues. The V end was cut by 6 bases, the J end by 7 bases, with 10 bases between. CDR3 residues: CASRTRVNEQFF. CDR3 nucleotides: TGTGCCAGCAGAACTAGGGTGAATGAGCAGTTCTTC.

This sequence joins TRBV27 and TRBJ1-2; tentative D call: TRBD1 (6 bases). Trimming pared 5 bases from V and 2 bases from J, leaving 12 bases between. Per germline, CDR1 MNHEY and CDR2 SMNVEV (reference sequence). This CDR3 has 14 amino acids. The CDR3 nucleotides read TGTGCCAGCAGTCTCATGACAGGCAACTATGGCTACACCTTC. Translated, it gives CASSLMTGNYGYTF.

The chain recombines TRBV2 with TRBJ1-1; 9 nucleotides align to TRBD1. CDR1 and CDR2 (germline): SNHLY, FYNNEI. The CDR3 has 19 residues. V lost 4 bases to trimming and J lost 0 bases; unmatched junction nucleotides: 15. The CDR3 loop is CASSAGDRAVGSVNTEAFF. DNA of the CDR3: TGTGCCAGCAGTGCTGGGGACAGGGCGGTCGGTAGCGTGAACACTGAAGCTTTCTTT.